These 32 T cell receptor beta chains originate from one sample sequenced in a study of blood T cell repertoires in COVID-19. Assay: immunoSEQ multiplex PCR; the TCRdb copy retains only in-frame clones and omits some. Of 84,000 or so clones in the sample, roughly 84% were seen once. Sequencing was done on a sample of peripheral blood. The source of these receptors is a man in his 70s with acute or convalescent COVID-19.

The chain is built from TRBV12-3 or TRBV12-4 and TRBJ2-5; D may be TRBD1 (6 bases). V dropped 6 bases and J dropped 5 bases, with 13 bases sitting between them. The CDR3 has 13 residues. The CDR3 region is CASRLGAPETQYF. The CDR3 nucleotides read TGTGCCAGCAGGCTGGGGGCTCCGGAGACCCAGTACTTC.

V gene TRBV27 combines with J gene TRBJ2-7; 12 bases align to TRBD1. Trimming took 5 bases from V and 6 from J; bases not matched to a gene: 11. Per germline, CDR1 MNHEY and CDR2 SMNVEV (reference sequence). The CDR3 has 16 amino acids. The CDR3 is CASSRIGTGGPGEQYV. The CDR3 nucleotides are TGTGCCAGCAGTCGAATCGGGACAGGGGGCCCAGGCGAGCAGTACGTC.

J is TRBJ2-3 and V is TRBV5-4, with 8 bases that match TRBD1. Unmatched junction bases numbered 3, after V lost 3 bases and J lost 6 bases. The CDR3 is 13 amino acids. CDR1 and CDR2 from the germline V gene are SGHNT and YYREEE (reference sequence). Here the CDR3 reads CASSWTGKDTQYF. CDR3 DNA sequence: TGTGCCAGCAGCTGGACAGGGAAGGATACGCAGTATTTT.

The chain joins TRBV19 to TRBJ1-1; a weak D match, TRBD1 (5 bases). V lost 3 bases to trimming and J lost 1 base, with 15 bases between them. CDR1 is LNHDA, CDR2 SQIVND, per germline (reference sequence). The CDR3 length is 16 residues. The CDR3 DNA sequence: TGTGCCAGTAGTATTAAGGCAGGGCTCGGGAACACTGAAGCTTTCTTT. It translates to CASSIKAGLGNTEAFF.

The chain has TRBV28 and TRBJ1-2; the D gene is possibly TRBD1 (6 bases). This CDR3 is 13 amino acids long. Germline V lookup: CDR1 MDHEN, CDR2 SYDVKM. V lost 3 bases, J lost 5 bases, and 10 bases lay in between. The CDR3 region is CASSLTGDYGYTF. The CDR3 DNA is TGTGCCAGCAGTTTGACAGGTGATTATGGCTACACCTTC.

V gene TRBV9 combines with J gene TRBJ1-4, with a possible D match to TRBD1 (5 bases). Germline assignment: CDR1 SGDLS and CDR2 YYNGEE. CDR3 size: 15 residues. Trimming took 3 bases from V and 0 from J, leaving 9 bases between them. Written as DNA, the CDR3 is TGTGCCAGCAGCGCGGGGGGTCCAACTAATGAAAAACTGTTTTTT. Its protein is CASSAGGPTNEKLFF.

The chain is built from TRBV28 and TRBJ1-5; a possible D gene is TRBD1 (5 bases). V lost 8 bases and J 0 bases, leaving 23 bases between the germline ends. The germline CDR1 and CDR2 sequences are MDHEN and SYDVKM. CDR3 length: 18 residues. The CDR3 protein is CASLPGGSSRYSNQPQHF. CDR3 coding DNA: TGTGCCAGCCTTCCGGGGGGGTCTTCCCGTTATAGCAATCAGCCCCAGCATTTT. The complete variable domain, with remaining parts taken from reference TRBV28 and TRBJ1-5, reads DVKVTQSSRYLVKRTGEKVFLECVQDMDHENMFWYRQDPGLGLRLIYFSYDVKMKEKGDIPEGYSVSREKKERFSLILESASTNQTSMYLCASLPGGSSRYSNQPQHFGDGTRLSIL.

This chain uses TRBV6-1 with TRBJ1-1; a possible D gene is TRBD1 (6 bases). Trimming cost V 5 bases and J 1 base, with 17 bases left between them. This CDR3 spans 16 amino acids. Per the germline V gene, CDR1 is MNHNS and CDR2 is SASEGT. The chain's CDR3 is CASSQDPGQENTEAFF. In DNA, the CDR3 is TGTGCCAGCAGTCAAGACCCGGGACAAGAGAACACTGAAGCTTTCTTT.

This clone has only one observation. DNA for the CDR3: TGTGCCAGCAGCCAAGAATCAGCTTCGGGGGCCCAGTACTTC. Translating it yields CASSQESASGAQYF. The rearrangement links TRBV3-1 (or the pseudogene TRBV3-2) to TRBJ2-5; perhaps TRBD2 as D (6 bases). The CDR3 is 14 amino acids. The V and J ends lost 0 bases and 9 bases respectively, with 14 bases between them. Germline-derived CDR1 and CDR2 are LGHDT and YNNKEL (reference sequence).

The V gene is TRBV21-1, the J gene TRBJ2-1; the D call in the table, TRBD2, was not verified against the DNA. TRBV21-1 counts as a pseudogene. The CDR3 covers 14 residues. CDR3 bases: TGTGCCACCCCGAGAAAGGAGTTGTACAATGAGCAGTTCTTC. Its protein is CATPRKELYNEQFF.

V is TRBV19 and J is TRBJ1-1; D unclear. The CDR3 runs to 13 residues. With 2 bases removed from V and 2 bases from J, the gap between germline ends came to 6 bases. Germline V CDR1 and CDR2: LNHDA, SQIVND (reference sequence). The CDR3 region has the DNA TGTGCCAGTAGTATACAGGCAAACACTGAAGCTTTCTTT. Amino acids: CASSIQANTEAFF. Complete variable domain (other parts from reference TRBV19 and TRBJ1-1): DGGITQSPKYLFRKEGQNVTLSCEQNLNHDAMYWYRQDPGQGLRLIYYSQIVNDFQKGDIAEGYSVSREKKESFPLTVTSAQKNPTAFYLCASSIQANTEAFFGQGTRLTVV.

The CDR3, as DNA: TGTGCCAGCACCCAACAGGGGTATACGCAGTATTTT. Its protein is CASTQQGYTQYF. This rearrangement joins TRBV12-3 or TRBV12-4 to TRBJ2-3; 7 positions match TRBD1. J lost 7 bases, V lost 7 bases, and 5 bases had no gene match. This CDR3 spans 12 amino acids.

The V and J genes are TRBV28 and TRBJ2-5; D is ambiguous. Trimming left V 3 bases short and J 0 bases short, with 11 bases between. The CDR3 has 15 amino acids. Per germline, CDR1 MDHEN and CDR2 SYDVKM. CDR3 residues: CASSLGRRYQETQYF. The CDR3 DNA follows: TGTGCCAGCAGTTTGGGCAGAAGGTACCAAGAGACCCAGTACTTC.

This clone was detected many times. CDR3 nucleotide sequence: TGCGCCAGCAGCCTCCGACAGGCGCCGAACACCATATATTTT. Translated, it gives CASSLRQAPNTIYF. The chain is built from TRBV4-1 and TRBJ1-3, with a tentative D call TRBD1 (6 bases). Germline CDR1 and CDR2: MGHRA and YSYEKL. Trimming shortened V by 4 bases and J by 7 bases, and 14 bases separated the two germline ends. The CDR3 contains 14 residues.

The chain has TRBV2 and TRBJ1-5; 7 bases fit TRBD1. This CDR3 has 13 amino acids. CDR1 is SNHLY and CDR2 is FYNNEI in the germline V gene. With 7 bases clipped from V and 3 bases from J, the junction kept 3 bases outside the gene matches. CDR3 bases: TGTGCCAGCACGGGGACAGACAATCAGCCCCAGCATTTT. Its protein is CASTGTDNQPQHF.

The chain's CDR3 is CASSEPRTGTGELFF. In nucleotides, the CDR3 is TGTGCCAGCAGTGAACCCAGGACTGGCACCGGGGAGCTGTTTTTT. V is TRBV6-1 and J is TRBJ2-2, with D possibly matching TRBD2 (5 bases). The CDR3 has 15 amino acids. Germline assignment: CDR1 MNHNS and CDR2 SASEGT. V was shortened by 2 bases and J by 4 bases, with 11 bases between the two germline ends.

The J gene is TRBJ1-4, the V gene TRBV11-2, with TRBD1 matching over 8 bases. There are 17 residues in the CDR3. Germline trimming cut 1 base from V and 3 bases from J; bases unmatched to any gene: 7. Germline V gene sequence: CDR1 SGHAT, CDR2 FQNNGV. The CDR3 loop is CASSLGTGGWPNEKLFF. The CDR3 nucleotides read TGTGCCAGCAGCTTAGGAACAGGGGGGTGGCCTAATGAAAAACTGTTTTTT.

V gene TRBV11-3 combines with J gene TRBJ1-2, with D maybe TRBD1 (5 bases). CDR1 and CDR2 from the germline V gene are SGHNT and YENEEA. The ends were cut back, 5 bases at V and 5 bases at J, with 15 bases in the middle. The CDR3 runs to 14 residues. CDR3 coding DNA: TGTGCCAGCAGCACAGGAAGGGGCCAGTATGGCTACACCTTC. Its translation is CASSTGRGQYGYTF.

The chain is built from TRBV19 and TRBJ1-2, with unresolved D. This CDR3 is built from 14 residues. Germline V gives CDR1 LNHDA, CDR2 SQIVND (reference sequence). Trimming left V 6 bases short and J 1 base short, with 12 bases between. The CDR3 protein is CASSDNLGNYGYTF. In DNA, the CDR3 is TGTGCCAGTAGCGACAATCTCGGTAACTATGGCTACACCTTC.

J is TRBJ1-5 and V is TRBV5-1, with D tentatively TRBD1 (5 bases). Trimming pared 4 bases from V and 7 bases from J, leaving 15 bases between. The germline V gene encodes CDR1 SGHRS and CDR2 YFSETQ. This CDR3 is 14 amino acids long. The chain's CDR3 is CASSLGSPGQPQHF. The DNA of the CDR3 is TGCGCCAGCAGCCTAGGGTCCCCAGGGCAGCCCCAGCATTTT.

CDR3 sequence reads: CASSEAAGSDTGELFF. The CDR3 region has the DNA TGCGCCAGCAGTGAGGCGGCGGGGTCCGACACCGGGGAGCTGTTTTTT. J is TRBJ2-2 and V is TRBV10-1; D may be TRBD2 (6 bases). The V end lost 2 bases, the J end lost 3 bases, and 13 bases lay between the germline ends. Germline V CDR1 and CDR2: WNHNN, SYGVQD (reference sequence). The CDR3 consists of 16 residues.

This chain links TRBV11-2 with TRBJ2-2, with 10 bases aligning to TRBD1. J gave up 5 bases and V 5 bases, and 5 bases lay outside the gene matches. Germline values: CDR1 SGHAT, CDR2 FQNNGV. The CDR3 has 15 amino acids. The CDR3 bases are TGTGCCAGCAGCCCCGACAGGGGGCGAACCGGGGAGCTGTTTTTT. This encodes CASSPDRGRTGELFF.

The J gene is TRBJ1-2, the V gene TRBV7-9; D uncertain. Trimming took off 8 bases at V and 1 base at J, with 14 bases between the two ends. The CDR3 has 14 amino acids. CDR1 is SEHNR and CDR2 is FQNEAQ in the germline V gene (reference sequence). The CDR3 sequence: CASRPIDGNYGYTF. CDR3 DNA: TGTGCCAGCCGCCCTATTGATGGTAACTATGGCTACACCTTC.

V usage is TRBV5-4 and J usage is TRBJ2-3, with 14 bases lining up with TRBD2. Losses at the gene ends were 3 bases for V and 2 bases for J; bases not matched to a gene: 2. Germline CDR1 SGHNT, CDR2 YYREEE (reference sequence). The CDR3 covers 16 residues. This CDR3 reads CASSSGLAGATDTQYF. CDR3 nucleotide sequence: TGTGCCAGCAGCTCGGGACTAGCGGGGGCCACAGATACGCAGTATTTT.

This clone appeared a few times. The chain employs TRBV19 and TRBJ2-5, with TRBD1 identical over 8 bases. The CDR3 extends over 14 amino acids. Per germline, CDR1 LNHDA and CDR2 SQIVND (reference sequence). The V gene end was trimmed by 4 bases and the J gene end by 5 bases; junction bases not matched to a gene: 6. The CDR3 DNA is TGTGCCAGTAGTAGACAGGGGTCCGAGGAGACCCAGTACTTC. This sequence encodes CASSRQGSEETQYF. Based on the CDR3 plus reference TRBV19 and TRBJ2-5, the full variable domain is DGGITQSPKYLFRKEGQNVTLSCEQNLNHDAMYWYRQDPGQGLRLIYYSQIVNDFQKGDIAEGYSVSREKKESFPLTVTSAQKNPTAFYLCASSRQGSEETQYFGPGTRLLVL.

J is TRBJ1-2 and V is TRBV5-1, with TRBD1 matching over 7 bases. The J segment lost 2 bases and the V segment lost 0 bases, leaving 4 bases of the junction unmatched. Germline CDR1 SGHRS, CDR2 YFSETQ. CDR3 length equals 15 residues. CDR3 region: CASSLGGTENYGYTF. Written as DNA, the CDR3 is TGCGCCAGCAGCTTGGGGGGGACAGAGAACTATGGCTACACCTTC. The whole variable domain, remainder taken from reference TRBV5-1 and TRBJ1-2, is KAGVTQTPRYLIKTRGQQVTLSCSPISGHRSVSWYQQTPGQGLQFLFEYFSETQRNKGNFPGRFSGRQFSNSRSEMNVSTLELGDSALYLCASSLGGTENYGYTFGSGTRLTVV.

The rearrangement uses TRBV10-2 and TRBJ2-7; 8 positions match TRBD1. From germline, CDR1 is WSHSY and CDR2 SAAADI. The length of the CDR3 is 16 residues. After removal of 0 bases from V and 3 bases from J, the junction contained 7 bases not matched to a gene. CDR3 loop: CASSESTGQAYYEQYF. CDR3 in DNA: TGCGCCAGCAGTGAGTCGACGGGACAGGCGTACTACGAGCAGTACTTC.

The chain links TRBV7-8 to TRBJ1-6; 7 bases agree with TRBD1. The junction had 11 bases not matched to a gene; V was cut back by 5 bases and J by 7 bases. The CDR3 sequence is 16 residues long. Germline loops: CDR1 SGHVS, CDR2 FQNEAQ. CDR3 sequence (DNA): TGTGCCAGCAGCCCCCGACAGGGTGGATACAATTCACCCCTCCACTTT. This gives the protein CASSPRQGGYNSPLHF.

This clone was seen just once. The chain couples TRBV28 to TRBJ1-4; 7 bases map to TRBD1. V gave up 7 bases and J gave up 8 bases; unmatched junction bases: 10. Germline CDR1 and CDR2: MDHEN and SYDVKM. The CDR3 sequence is 14 residues long. CDR3 nucleotides: TGTGCCAGCAACTTGGGACAGTCGAGCGAAAAACTGTTTTTT. Translated: CASNLGQSSEKLFF.

The gene calls are TRBV6-6 and TRBJ1-1; 9 nucleotides align to TRBD1. Germline V gene data show CDR1 as MNHNY and CDR2 as SVGAGI (reference sequence). The V gene end was trimmed by 5 bases and the J gene end by 3 bases; junction bases not matched to a gene: 10. The CDR3 loop spans 16 amino acids. CDR3 coding DNA: TGTGCCAGCAGTCAGGACAGGGGTTTGGGGTACACTGAAGCTTTCTTT. Translation gives CASSQDRGLGYTEAFF.

The chain links TRBV5-1 to TRBJ2-7; 9 bases agree with TRBD2. Trimming cost V 2 bases and J 1 base; bases outside gene matches: 4. The CDR3 is made up of 15 amino acids. The germline V gene has CDR1 SGHRS and CDR2 YFSETQ. CDR3 in amino acids: CASSFGSGGSYEQYV. The CDR3 nucleotides read TGCGCCAGCAGCTTTGGGAGCGGGGGGTCCTACGAGCAGTACGTC.

This rearrangement joins TRBV7-9 to TRBJ2-5; a possible D gene is TRBD1 (6 bases). The germline V gene has CDR1 SEHNR and CDR2 FQNEAQ (reference sequence). The V end lost 5 bases, the J end lost 5 bases, and 18 bases lay between the germline ends. The CDR3 sequence is 15 residues long. This chain's CDR3 is CASSLLRGRGETQYF. The CDR3 nucleotides are TGTGCCAGCAGCCTACTTCGGGGCAGGGGCGAGACCCAGTACTTC.